The sequence of this T cell receptor beta chain was determined in a study of OX40 agonist ivuxolimab in advanced cancers. As for the study in general: Aged roughly 20 to 79 with a mean of roughly 63 years, they were around 85% male.

The data were produced by immunoSEQ multiplex PCR, yet TCRdb's version contains in-frame clones alone and is incomplete. The table includes about 75,000 clones, about 88% detected once. CDR1 is SGHTA and CDR2 is FQGNSA in the germline V gene. V lost 5 bases, J lost 2 bases, and 19 bases lay in between. This CDR3 is 16 amino acids long. As for this clone: The antigen is undetermined.

Study-level results: The antigen specificity of the peripheral T cells (those that were expanded) was not determined.

The sample in question was CD4+ or CD8+ T cells sorted from blood, obtained in a trial of the OX40 agonist ivuxolimab. The TCR sequence derives from an adult with an advanced solid tumor such as melanoma, head and neck, liver or kidney cancer. The chain links TRBV7-2 to TRBJ2-7, with D possibly matching TRBD1 (6 bases). The CDR3 DNA follows: TGTGCCAGCAGCGCCGGATCCGGGACAACTGCCTACGAGCAGTACTTC. It encodes CASSAGSGTTAYEQYF.